This TCR beta chain was recorded in a study of T cell repertoires in cytomegalovirus infection. On the study more broadly: CMV infection and matching HLA type were both indicated by public TCR beta signatures.

TCRdb passed the reads through MiXCR, listing each CDR3 protein once. The data contain fewer than 1,000,000 distinct CDR3 sequences, roughly a third of them singletons. Points on this clonotype: Antigen unknown.

The CDR3 extends over 15 amino acids. Trimming shortened V by 2 bases and J by 4 bases, and 11 bases separated the two germline ends. Germline V gives CDR1 MNHEY, CDR2 SVGAGI. The material was cultured CD8+ T cells from PBMCs, obtained from culture after CMV antigen stimulation. The chain uses TRBV6-5 and TRBJ2-2; maybe TRBD2 (7 bases). This TCR was recovered from a human donor in good health (CMV status not recorded). Some clones in this sample may be carry-over from other donors' samples. The CDR3 is CASSYGEGGTGELFF. CDR3 nucleotide sequence: TGTGCCAGCAGTTACGGGGAGGGGGGCACCGGGGAGCTGTTTTTT.